A single sample gave rise to the 12 T cell receptor beta chains below, sequenced in a study of T cell changes during pregnancy in multiple sclerosis. Clones were read by immunoSEQ multiplex PCR, and TCRdb kept only the in-frame ones, dropping some. The sample consists of about 51,000 clones, around 90% of them appearing once. Material: CD8+ T cells from peripheral blood mononuclear cells, obtained in the second trimester of pregnancy. The receptors come from a female donor with multiple sclerosis, enrolled in a pregnancy study.

The V and J genes are TRBV5-6 and TRBJ2-1; D perhaps matches TRBD1 (5 bases). V shed 3 bases and J shed 11 bases, with 15 bases lying between them. The germline V gene encodes CDR1 SGHDT and CDR2 YYEEEE. CDR3 length: 13 amino acids. CDR3 protein: CASSSGAGWKQFF. As DNA, the CDR3 is TGTGCCAGCAGCTCGGGCGCAGGGTGGAAGCAGTTCTTC.

The V gene is TRBV13, the J gene TRBJ2-7; D is possibly TRBD1 (6 bases). Per the germline V gene, CDR1 is PRHDT and CDR2 is FYEKMQ (reference sequence). The CDR3 has 14 amino acids. The germline V and J ends were trimmed by 0 bases and 3 bases, with 9 bases remaining between them. The CDR3 coding sequence is TGTGCCAGCAGCTTAGGCAGAGGGGGCTACGAGCAGTACTTC. Its translation is CASSLGRGGYEQYF.

This clone was picked up many times. The V call is TRBV6-4, the J call TRBJ1-1; D perhaps matches TRBD1 (6 bases). From germline, CDR1 is MRHNA and CDR2 SNTAGT. With 6 bases removed from V and 0 bases from J, the gap between germline ends came to 14 bases. The CDR3 extends over 15 amino acids. CDR3 sequence reads: CASSETGIMNTEAFF. The CDR3 DNA follows: TGTGCCAGCAGCGAAACAGGGATTATGAACACTGAAGCTTTCTTT.

The V and J genes are TRBV9 and TRBJ2-1, with D perhaps TRBD2 (6 bases). The V and J ends lost 3 bases and 5 bases respectively, with 12 bases between them. Germline-derived CDR1 and CDR2 are SGDLS and YYNGEE. The CDR3 runs 14 residues. The CDR3 DNA follows: TGTGCCAGCAGCGGGACCGGGAGCCACAATGAGCAGTTCTTC. Protein sequence: CASSGTGSHNEQFF. Together with reference TRBV9 and TRBJ2-1, the CDR3 gives the full variable domain: DSGVTQTPKHLITATGQRVTLRCSPRSGDLSVYWYQQSLDQGLQFLIQYYNGEERAKGNILERFSAQQFPDLHSELNLSSLELGDSALYFCASSGTGSHNEQFFGPGTRLTVL.

The gene calls are TRBV25-1 and TRBJ2-1; 8 bases align to TRBD2. The V segment lost 4 bases and the J segment 6 bases; nucleotides outside the gene matches: 8. The CDR3 extends over 15 amino acids. Looked up from germline, CDR1 is MGHDK and CDR2 is SYGVNS. CDR3 bases: TGTGCCAGCAGTGGACAGCGGGGGCCCAGCAATGAGCAGTTCTTC. It translates to CASSGQRGPSNEQFF.

V usage is TRBV7-6 and J usage is TRBJ1-6; 9 bases fit TRBD1. The V gene's germline CDR1 is SGHVS and CDR2 FNYEAQ. With V trimmed by 5 bases and J by 7 bases, 12 bases remained unmatched. This CDR3 is 17 amino acids long. The CDR3 DNA is TGTGCCAGCAGCCCCCGGGAGGGACAGGGCATGAATTCACCCCTCCACTTT. Its translation: CASSPREGQGMNSPLHF.

The genes are TRBV5-6 and TRBJ2-1, with D possibly being TRBD2 (5 bases). V dropped 7 bases and J dropped 3 bases, with 14 bases sitting between them. CDR3 length equals 14 residues. From germline, CDR1 is SGHDT and CDR2 YYEEEE. CDR3 DNA: TGTGCCAGCGGAGGCGAGGCGGGCTACAATGAGCAGTTCTTC. Its protein product is CASGGEAGYNEQFF.

The chain recombines TRBV20-1 with TRBJ2-7; D is unclear. The V gene lost 2 bases and the J gene lost 4 bases, with 6 bases spanning the gap. CDR3 length equals 11 residues. Germline V CDR1 and CDR2: DFQATT, SNEGSKA (reference sequence). For the CDR3, the DNA is TGCAGTGCTAGAACAGAGTACGAGCAGTACTTC. Amino acids: CSARTEYEQYF.

This rearrangement joins TRBV14 to TRBJ2-1; 14 bases are a match to TRBD2. V was pared by 3 bases and J by 9 bases, with 7 bases of the junction left unmatched. The germline CDR1 and CDR2 sequences are SGHDN and FVKESK. This CDR3 has 16 residues. The CDR3 sequence is CASSQLTSGGVSEQFF. The CDR3 DNA reads TGTGCCAGCAGCCAGCTGACTAGCGGGGGGGTCAGTGAGCAGTTCTTC.

V usage is TRBV7-9 and J usage is TRBJ1-5; 8 bases are a match to TRBD1. Germline trimming cut 5 bases from V and 5 bases from J; bases unmatched to any gene: 2. From germline, CDR1 is SEHNR and CDR2 FQNEAQ (reference sequence). CDR3 length: 13 amino acids. The CDR3: CASSVTGDQPQHF. In DNA, the CDR3 is TGTGCCAGCAGCGTGACAGGGGATCAGCCCCAGCATTTT. Full variable domain (outside the CDR3, taken from reference TRBV7-9 and TRBJ1-5): DTGVSQNPRHKITKRGQNVTFRCDPISEHNRLYWYRQTLGQGPEFLTYFQNEAQLEKSRLLSDRFSAERPKGSFSTLEIQRTEQGDSAMYLCASSVTGDQPQHFGDGTRLSIL.

The chain carries TRBV29-1 and TRBJ2-1, with TRBD2 matching over 8 bases. V trimming: 3 bases; J trimming: 4 bases; junction bases outside the gene matches: 5. The CDR3 sequence is 14 residues long. Germline V lookup: CDR1 SQVTM, CDR2 ANQGSEA. CDR3 coding DNA: TGCAGCGTTGATTTAGCGGGGAGATACAATGAGCAGTTCTTC. Its protein product is CSVDLAGRYNEQFF.

This clone was counted many times. The chain links TRBV7-2 to TRBJ1-5; D unclear. The germline V gene has CDR1 SGHTA and CDR2 FQGNSA. The CDR3 spans 12 residues. The V end was cut by 1 base, the J end by 9 bases, with 7 bases between. Written as DNA, the CDR3 is TGTGCCAGCAGCTTAGGAACGGGGCCCCAGCATTTT. Translating gives CASSLGTGPQHF.